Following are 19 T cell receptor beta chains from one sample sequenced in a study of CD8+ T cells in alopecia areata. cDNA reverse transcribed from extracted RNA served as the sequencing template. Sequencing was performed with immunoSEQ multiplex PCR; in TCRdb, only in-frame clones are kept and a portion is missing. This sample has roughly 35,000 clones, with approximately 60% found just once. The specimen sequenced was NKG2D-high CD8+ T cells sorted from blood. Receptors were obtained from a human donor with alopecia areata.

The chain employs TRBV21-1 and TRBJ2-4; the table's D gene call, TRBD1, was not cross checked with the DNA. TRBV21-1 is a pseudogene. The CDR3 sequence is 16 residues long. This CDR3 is CASSKESGRGVDIQYF. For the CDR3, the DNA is TGTGCCAGCAGCAAAGAATCGGGCAGGGGGGTGGACATTCAGTACTTC.

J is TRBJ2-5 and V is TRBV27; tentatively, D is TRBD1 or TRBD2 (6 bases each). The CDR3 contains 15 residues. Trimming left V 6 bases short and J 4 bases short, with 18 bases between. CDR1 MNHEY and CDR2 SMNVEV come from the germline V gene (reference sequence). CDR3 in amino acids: CASSKQGGLVETQYF. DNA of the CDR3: TGTGCCAGCAGCAAACAGGGAGGACTGGTAGAGACCCAGTACTTC.

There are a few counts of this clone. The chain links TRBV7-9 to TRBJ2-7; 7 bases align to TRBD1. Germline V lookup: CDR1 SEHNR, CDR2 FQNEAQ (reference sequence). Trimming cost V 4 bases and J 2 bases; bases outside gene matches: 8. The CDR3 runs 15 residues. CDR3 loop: CASSSKGQAAYEQYF. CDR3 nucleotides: TGTGCCAGCAGCTCGAAAGGACAGGCAGCCTACGAGCAGTACTTC.

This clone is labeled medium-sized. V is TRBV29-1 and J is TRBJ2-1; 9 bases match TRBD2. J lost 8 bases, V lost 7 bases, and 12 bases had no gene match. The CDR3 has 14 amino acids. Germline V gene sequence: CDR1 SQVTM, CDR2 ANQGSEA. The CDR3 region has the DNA TGCAGCGAGACATCTCGGACTAGCGACTATGAGCAGTTCTTC. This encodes CSETSRTSDYEQFF.

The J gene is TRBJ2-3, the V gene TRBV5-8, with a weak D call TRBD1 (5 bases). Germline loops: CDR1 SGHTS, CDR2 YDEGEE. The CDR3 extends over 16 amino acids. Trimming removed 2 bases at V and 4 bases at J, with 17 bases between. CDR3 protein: CASSLKQVYLADTQYF. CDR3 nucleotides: TGTGCCAGCAGCTTAAAACAGGTCTATCTCGCAGATACGCAGTATTTT. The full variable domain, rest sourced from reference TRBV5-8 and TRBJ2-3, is EAGVTQSPTHLIKTRGQQATLRCSPISGHTSVYWYQQALGLGLQFLLWYDEGEERNRGNFPPRFSGRQFPNYSSELNVNALELEDSALYLCASSLKQVYLADTQYFGPGTRLTVL.

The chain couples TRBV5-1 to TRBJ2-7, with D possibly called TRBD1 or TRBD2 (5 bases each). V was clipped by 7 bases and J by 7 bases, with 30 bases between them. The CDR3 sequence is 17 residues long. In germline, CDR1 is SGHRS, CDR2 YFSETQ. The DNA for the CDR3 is TGCGCCAGCCGGGACGGCGCGGAGTTAGTTTTGGACCGGGAGCAGTACTTC. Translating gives CASRDGAELVLDREQYF.

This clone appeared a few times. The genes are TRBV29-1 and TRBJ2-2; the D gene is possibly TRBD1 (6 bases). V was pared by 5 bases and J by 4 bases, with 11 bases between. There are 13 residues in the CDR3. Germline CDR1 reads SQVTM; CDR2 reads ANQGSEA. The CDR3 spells CSVTGLATGELFF. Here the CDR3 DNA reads TGCAGCGTTACAGGGCTGGCCACCGGGGAGCTGTTTTTT.

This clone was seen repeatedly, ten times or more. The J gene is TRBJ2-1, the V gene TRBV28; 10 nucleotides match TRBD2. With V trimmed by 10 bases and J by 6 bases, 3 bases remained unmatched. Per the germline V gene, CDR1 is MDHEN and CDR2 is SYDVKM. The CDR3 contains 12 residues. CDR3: CATGTSANEQFF. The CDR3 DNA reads TGTGCCACCGGGACTAGCGCCAATGAGCAGTTCTTC.

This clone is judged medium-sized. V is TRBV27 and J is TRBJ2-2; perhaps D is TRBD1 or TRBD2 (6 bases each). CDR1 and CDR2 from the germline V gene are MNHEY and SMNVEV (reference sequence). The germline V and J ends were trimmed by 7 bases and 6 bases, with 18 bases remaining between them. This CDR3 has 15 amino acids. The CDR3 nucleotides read TGTGCCAGCACCCTAGTGGGGGGCGCCCCCGGGGAGCTGTTTTTT. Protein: CASTLVGGAPGELFF.

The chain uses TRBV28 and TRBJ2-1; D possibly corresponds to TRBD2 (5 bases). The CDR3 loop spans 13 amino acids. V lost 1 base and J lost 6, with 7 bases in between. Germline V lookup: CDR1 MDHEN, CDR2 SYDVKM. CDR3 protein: CASSLFRGNEQFF. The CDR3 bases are TGTGCCAGCAGTTTATTTCGGGGCAATGAGCAGTTCTTC.

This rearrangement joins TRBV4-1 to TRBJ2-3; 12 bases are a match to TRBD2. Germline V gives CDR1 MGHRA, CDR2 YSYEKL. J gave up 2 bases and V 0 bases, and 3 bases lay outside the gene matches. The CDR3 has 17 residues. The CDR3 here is CASSQDRLAGVTDTQYF. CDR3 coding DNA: TGCGCCAGCAGCCAAGATCGACTAGCGGGAGTCACAGATACGCAGTATTTT.

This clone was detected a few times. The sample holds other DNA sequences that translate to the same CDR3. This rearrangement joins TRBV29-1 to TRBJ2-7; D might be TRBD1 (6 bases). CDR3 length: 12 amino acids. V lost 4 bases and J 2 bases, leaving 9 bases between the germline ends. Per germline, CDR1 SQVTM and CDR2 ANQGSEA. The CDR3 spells CSVGTGTYEQYF. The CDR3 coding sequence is TGCAGCGTTGGAACAGGGACCTACGAGCAGTACTTC.

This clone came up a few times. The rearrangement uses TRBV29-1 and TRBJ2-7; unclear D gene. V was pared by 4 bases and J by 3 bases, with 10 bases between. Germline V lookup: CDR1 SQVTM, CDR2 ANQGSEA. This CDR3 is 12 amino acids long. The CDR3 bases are TGCAGCGTTGGATTGGGCAGCTACGAGCAGTACTTC. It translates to CSVGLGSYEQYF.

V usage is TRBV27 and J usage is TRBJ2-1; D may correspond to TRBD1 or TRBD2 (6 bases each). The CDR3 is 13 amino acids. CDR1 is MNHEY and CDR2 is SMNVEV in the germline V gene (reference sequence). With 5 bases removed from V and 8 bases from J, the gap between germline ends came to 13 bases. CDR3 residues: CASSREGGYEQFF. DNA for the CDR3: TGTGCCAGCAGTCGCGAGGGGGGCTATGAGCAGTTCTTC.

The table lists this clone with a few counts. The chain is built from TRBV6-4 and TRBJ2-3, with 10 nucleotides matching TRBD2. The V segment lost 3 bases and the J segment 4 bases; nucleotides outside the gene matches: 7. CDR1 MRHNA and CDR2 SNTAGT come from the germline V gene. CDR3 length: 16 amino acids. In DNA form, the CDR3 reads TGTGCCAGCAGTGATGGGTCTAGCGGGGGATCAGATACGCAGTATTTT. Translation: CASSDGSSGGSDTQYF.

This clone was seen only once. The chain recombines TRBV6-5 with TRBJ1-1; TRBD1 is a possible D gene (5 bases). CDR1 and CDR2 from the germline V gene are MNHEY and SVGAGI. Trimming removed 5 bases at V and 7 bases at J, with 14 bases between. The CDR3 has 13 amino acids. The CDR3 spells CASSIYRDFEAFF. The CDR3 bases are TGTGCCAGCAGTATCTACCGGGACTTTGAAGCTTTCTTT.

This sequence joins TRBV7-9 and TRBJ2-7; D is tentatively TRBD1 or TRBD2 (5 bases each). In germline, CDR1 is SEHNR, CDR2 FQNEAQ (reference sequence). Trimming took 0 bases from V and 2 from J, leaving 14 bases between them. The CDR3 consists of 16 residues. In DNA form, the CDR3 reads TGTGCCAGCAGCTTAGCAAGGGGAATGGAGGCCTACGAGCAGTACTTC. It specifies CASSLARGMEAYEQYF.

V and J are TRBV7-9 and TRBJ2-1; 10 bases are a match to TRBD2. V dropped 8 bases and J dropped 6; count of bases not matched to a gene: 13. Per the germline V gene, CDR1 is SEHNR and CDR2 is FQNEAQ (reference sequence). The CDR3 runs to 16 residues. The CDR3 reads CASLGLAGDFSNEQFF. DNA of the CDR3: TGTGCCAGCCTTGGGCTAGCGGGAGATTTTAGCAATGAGCAGTTCTTC.

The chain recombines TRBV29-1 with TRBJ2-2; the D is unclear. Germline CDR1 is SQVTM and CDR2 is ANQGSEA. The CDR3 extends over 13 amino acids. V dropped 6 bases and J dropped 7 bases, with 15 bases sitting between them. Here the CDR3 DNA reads TGCAGCGTGACCCGATCCGGCGGCGGGGAGCTGTTTTTT. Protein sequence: CSVTRSGGGELFF.